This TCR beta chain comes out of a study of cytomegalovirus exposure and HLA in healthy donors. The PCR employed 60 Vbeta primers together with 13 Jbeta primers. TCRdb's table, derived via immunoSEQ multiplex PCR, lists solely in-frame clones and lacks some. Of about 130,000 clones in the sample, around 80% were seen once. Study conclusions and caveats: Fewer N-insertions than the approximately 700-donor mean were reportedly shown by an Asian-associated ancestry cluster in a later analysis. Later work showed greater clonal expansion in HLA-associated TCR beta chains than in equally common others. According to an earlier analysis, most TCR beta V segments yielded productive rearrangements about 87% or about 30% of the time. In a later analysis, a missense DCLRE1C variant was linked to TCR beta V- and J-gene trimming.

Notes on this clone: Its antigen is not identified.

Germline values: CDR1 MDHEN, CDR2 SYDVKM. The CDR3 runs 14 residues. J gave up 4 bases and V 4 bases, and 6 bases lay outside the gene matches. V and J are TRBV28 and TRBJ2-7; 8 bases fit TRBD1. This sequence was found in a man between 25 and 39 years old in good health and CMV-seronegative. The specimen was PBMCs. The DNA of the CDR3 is TGTGCCAGCAGTTCTGGACAGGGATGGTACGAGCAGTACTTC. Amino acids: CASSSGQGWYEQYF.